This T cell receptor beta chain originates from a study of beta chain features in type 1 diabetes. Study at large: Patient and healthy donor groups were alike in age, gender and cell yields. Summed over all samples, the examined sorted cells came to 85 million to 130 million.

To note about this clone: Its target is not known.

The CDR3 consists of 14 residues. Germline assignment: CDR1 SNHLY and CDR2 FYNNEI. Trimming took 6 bases from V and 9 from J, leaving 19 bases between them. Every bit of the isolated RNA underwent reverse transcription, so sequencing read expressed TCRB transcripts. The data were produced by immunoSEQ multiplex PCR, yet TCRdb's version contains in-frame clones alone and is incomplete. Of a few hundred thousand clones listed, 25% to 35% were seen once; the top ten hold around 0.065%. Study observations and caveats: Type 1 diabetes patients had fewer VDJ junction insertions and more deletions. PCR might favor shorter templates, but any such skew would affect patients and controls equally.

The gene calls are TRBV2 and TRBJ2-3; a possible D gene is TRBD2 (7 bases). The sequencing input was naive CD4+ T cells from blood. The sequence was collected from a man younger than 35 in good health. The CDR3 here is CASRDSTQGGTQYF. DNA for the CDR3: TGTGCCAGCAGGGATTCAACACAGGGAGGGACGCAGTATTTT. Together with reference TRBV2 and TRBJ2-3, the CDR3 gives the full variable domain: EPEVTQTPSHQVTQMGQEVILRCVPISNHLYFYWYRQILGQKVEFLVSFYNNEISEKSEIFDDQFSVERPDGSNFTLKIRSTKLEDSAMYFCASRDSTQGGTQYFGPGTRLTVL.